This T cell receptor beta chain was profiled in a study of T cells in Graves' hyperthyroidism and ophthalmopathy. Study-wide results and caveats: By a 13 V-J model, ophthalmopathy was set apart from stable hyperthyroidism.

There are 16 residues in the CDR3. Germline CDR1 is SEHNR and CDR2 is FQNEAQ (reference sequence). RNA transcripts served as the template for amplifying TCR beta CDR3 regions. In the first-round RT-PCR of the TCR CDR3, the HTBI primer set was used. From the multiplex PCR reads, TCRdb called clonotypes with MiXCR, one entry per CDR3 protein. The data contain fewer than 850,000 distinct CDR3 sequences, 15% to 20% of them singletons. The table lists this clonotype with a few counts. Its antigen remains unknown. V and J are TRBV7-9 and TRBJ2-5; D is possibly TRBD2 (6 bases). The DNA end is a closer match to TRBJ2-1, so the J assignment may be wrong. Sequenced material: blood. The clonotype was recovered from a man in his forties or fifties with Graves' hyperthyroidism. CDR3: CASRSPGLPNGETQFF. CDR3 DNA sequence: TGTGCCAGCAGGTCGCCGGGACTTCCGAACGGGGAGACCCAGTTCTTC.